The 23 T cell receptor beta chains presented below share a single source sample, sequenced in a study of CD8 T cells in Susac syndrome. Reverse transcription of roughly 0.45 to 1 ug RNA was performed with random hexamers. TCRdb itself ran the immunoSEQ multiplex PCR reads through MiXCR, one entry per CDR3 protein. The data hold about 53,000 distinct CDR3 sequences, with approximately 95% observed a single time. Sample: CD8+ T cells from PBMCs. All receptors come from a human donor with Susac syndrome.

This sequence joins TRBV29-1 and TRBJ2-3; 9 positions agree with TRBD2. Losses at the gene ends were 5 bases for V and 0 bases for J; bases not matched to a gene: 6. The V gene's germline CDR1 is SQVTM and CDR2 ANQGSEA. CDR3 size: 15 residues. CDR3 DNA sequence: TGCAGCGTTTATGGCGGGGGGGCTAGCACAGATACGCAGTATTTT. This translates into CSVYGGGASTDTQYF.

The CDR3 sequence: CASRDRTDFSNQPQHF. In nucleotides, the CDR3 is TGTGCCAGCAGGGACAGGACCGATTTTAGCAATCAGCCCCAGCATTTT. This rearrangement joins TRBV2 to TRBJ1-5, with 7 bases matching TRBD1. With V trimmed by 6 bases and J by 0 bases, 8 bases remained unmatched. Germline values: CDR1 SNHLY, CDR2 FYNNEI. The CDR3 is made up of 16 amino acids. The whole variable domain, filled in from reference TRBV2 and TRBJ1-5, reads EPEVTQTPSHQVTQMGQEVILRCVPISNHLYFYWYRQILGQKVEFLVSFYNNEISEKSEIFDDQFSVERPDGSNFTLKIRSTKLEDSAMYFCASRDRTDFSNQPQHFGDGTRLSIL.

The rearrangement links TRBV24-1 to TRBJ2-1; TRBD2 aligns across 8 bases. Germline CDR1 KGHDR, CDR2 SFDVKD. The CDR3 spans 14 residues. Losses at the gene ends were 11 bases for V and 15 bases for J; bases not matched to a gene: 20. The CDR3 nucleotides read TGTGCCAGTCGGGGGGGTAGGACAGCCGTGCTATGGTTCTTC. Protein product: CASRGGRTAVLWFF.

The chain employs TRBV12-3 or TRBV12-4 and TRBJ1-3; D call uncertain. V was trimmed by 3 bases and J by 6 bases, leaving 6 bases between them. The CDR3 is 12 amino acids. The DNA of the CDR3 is TGTGCCAGCAGTTTGGAGGCAAACACCATATATTTT. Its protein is CASSLEANTIYF.

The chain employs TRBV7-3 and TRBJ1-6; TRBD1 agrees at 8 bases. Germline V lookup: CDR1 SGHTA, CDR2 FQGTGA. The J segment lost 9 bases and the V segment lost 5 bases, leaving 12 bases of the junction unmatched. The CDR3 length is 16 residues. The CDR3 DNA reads TGTGCCAGCAGCCTGACAGGGGCCATAATGGGTTCACCCCTCCACTTT. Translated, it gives CASSLTGAIMGSPLHF.

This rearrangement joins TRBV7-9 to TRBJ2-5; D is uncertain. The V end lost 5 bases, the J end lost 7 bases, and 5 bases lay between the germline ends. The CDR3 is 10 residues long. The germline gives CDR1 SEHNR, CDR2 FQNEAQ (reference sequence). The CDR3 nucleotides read TGTGCCAGCAGCGACGGGACCCAGTACTTC. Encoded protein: CASSDGTQYF.

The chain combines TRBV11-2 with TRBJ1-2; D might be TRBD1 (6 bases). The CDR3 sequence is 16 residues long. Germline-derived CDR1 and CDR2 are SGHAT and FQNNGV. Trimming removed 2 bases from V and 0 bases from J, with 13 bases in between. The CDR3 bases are TGTGCCAGCAGCTTAAGTGGACAGCTTCCTAACTATGGCTACACCTTC. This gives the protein CASSLSGQLPNYGYTF.

The CDR3 DNA reads TGTGCCAGCAGCCAAGAACTTGGGACCTACGAGCAGTACTTC. Translation gives CASSQELGTYEQYF. This chain connects TRBV3-1 to TRBJ2-7, with D uncertain. There are 14 residues in the CDR3. V was cut by 0 bases and J by 2 bases, with 8 bases left in between. Germline CDR1 and CDR2: LGHDT and YNNKEL (reference sequence).

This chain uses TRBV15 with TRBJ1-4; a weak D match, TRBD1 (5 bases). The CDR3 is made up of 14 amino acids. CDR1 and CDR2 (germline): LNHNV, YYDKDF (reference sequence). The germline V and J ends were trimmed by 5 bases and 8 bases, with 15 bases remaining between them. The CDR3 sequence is CATSVHRRTEKLFF. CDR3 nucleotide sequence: TGTGCCACCAGCGTCCACAGGAGAACAGAAAAACTGTTTTTT.

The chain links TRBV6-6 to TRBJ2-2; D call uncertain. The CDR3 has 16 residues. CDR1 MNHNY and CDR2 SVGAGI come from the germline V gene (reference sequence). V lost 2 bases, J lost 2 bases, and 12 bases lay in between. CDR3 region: CASSYRLDGNTGELFF. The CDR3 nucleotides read TGTGCCAGCAGTTACAGGCTGGACGGAAACACCGGGGAGCTGTTTTTT.

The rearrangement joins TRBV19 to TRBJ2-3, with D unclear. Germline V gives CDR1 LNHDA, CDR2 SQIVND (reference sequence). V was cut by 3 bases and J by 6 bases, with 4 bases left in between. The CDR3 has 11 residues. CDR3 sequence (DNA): TGTGCCAGTAGTATCTTTGATACGCAGTATTTT. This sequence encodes CASSIFDTQYF.

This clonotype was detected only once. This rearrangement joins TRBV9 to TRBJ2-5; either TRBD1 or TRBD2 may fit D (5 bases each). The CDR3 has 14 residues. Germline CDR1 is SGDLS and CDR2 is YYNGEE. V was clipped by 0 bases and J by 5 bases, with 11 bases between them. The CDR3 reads CASSVDGGRETQYF. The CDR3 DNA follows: TGTGCCAGCAGCGTAGATGGGGGAAGGGAGACCCAGTACTTC.

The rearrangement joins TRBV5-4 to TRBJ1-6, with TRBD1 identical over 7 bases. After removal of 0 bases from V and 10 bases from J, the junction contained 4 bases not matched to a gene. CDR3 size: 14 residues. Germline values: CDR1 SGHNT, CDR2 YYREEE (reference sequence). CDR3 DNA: TGTGCCAGCAGCTTGGACAGGGGAATATCACCCCTCCACTTT. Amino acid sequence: CASSLDRGISPLHF.

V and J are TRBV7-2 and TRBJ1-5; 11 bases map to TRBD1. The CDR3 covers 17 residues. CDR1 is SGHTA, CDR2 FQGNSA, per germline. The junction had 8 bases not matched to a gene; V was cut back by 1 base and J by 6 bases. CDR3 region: CASSLGGQGEYGQPQHF. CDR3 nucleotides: TGTGCCAGCAGCTTAGGGGGACAGGGGGAGTATGGTCAGCCCCAGCATTTT.

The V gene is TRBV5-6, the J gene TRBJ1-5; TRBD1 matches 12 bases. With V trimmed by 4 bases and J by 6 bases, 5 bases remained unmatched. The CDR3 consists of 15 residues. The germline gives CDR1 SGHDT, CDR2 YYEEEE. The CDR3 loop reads CASSEGTGGSQPQHF. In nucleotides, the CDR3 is TGTGCCAGCAGCGAAGGGACAGGGGGCAGTCAGCCCCAGCATTTT.

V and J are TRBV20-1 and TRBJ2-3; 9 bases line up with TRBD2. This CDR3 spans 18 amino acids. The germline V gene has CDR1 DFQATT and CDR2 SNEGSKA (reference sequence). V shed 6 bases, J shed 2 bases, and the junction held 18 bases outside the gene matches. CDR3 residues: CSAPHIPLSGGHTDTQYF. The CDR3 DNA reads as TGCAGTGCGCCACACATCCCCCTGAGCGGGGGGCACACAGATACGCAGTATTTT.

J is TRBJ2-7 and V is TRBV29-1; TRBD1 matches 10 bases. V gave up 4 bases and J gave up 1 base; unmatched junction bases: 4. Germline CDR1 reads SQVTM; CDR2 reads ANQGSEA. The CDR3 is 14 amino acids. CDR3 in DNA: TGCAGCGTTGCCGGGACAGGGGCATCCTACGAGCAGTACTTC. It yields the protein CSVAGTGASYEQYF.

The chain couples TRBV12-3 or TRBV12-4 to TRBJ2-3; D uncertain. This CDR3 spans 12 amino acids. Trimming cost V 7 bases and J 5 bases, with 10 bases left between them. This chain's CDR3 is CASTLVGDTQYF. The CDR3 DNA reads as TGTGCCAGCACCCTAGTAGGAGATACGCAGTATTTT.

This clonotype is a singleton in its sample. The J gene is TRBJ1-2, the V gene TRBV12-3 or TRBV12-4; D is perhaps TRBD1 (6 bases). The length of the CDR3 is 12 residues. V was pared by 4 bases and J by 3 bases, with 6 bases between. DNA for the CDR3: TGTGCCAGCAGTTCAGGGGACTATGGCTACACCTTC. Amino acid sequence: CASSSGDYGYTF.

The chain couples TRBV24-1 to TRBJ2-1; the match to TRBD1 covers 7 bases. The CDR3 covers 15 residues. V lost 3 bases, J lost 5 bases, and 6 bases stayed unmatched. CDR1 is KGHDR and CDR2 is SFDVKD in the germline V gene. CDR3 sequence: CATSDPGQLNNEQFF. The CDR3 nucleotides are TGTGCCACCAGTGATCCGGGACAGCTAAACAATGAGCAGTTCTTC.

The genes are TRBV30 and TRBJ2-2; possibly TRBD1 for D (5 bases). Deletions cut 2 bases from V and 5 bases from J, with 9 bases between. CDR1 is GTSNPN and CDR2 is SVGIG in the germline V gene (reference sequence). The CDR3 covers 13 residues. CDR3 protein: CAWSKQATGELFF. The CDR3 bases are TGTGCCTGGAGTAAACAGGCTACCGGGGAGCTGTTTTTT.

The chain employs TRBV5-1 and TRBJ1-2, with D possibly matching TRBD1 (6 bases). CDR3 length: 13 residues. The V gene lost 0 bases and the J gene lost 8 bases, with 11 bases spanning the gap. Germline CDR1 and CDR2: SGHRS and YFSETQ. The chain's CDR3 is CASSLAGARGYTF. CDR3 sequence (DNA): TGCGCCAGCAGCTTGGCAGGGGCGCGCGGCTACACCTTC.

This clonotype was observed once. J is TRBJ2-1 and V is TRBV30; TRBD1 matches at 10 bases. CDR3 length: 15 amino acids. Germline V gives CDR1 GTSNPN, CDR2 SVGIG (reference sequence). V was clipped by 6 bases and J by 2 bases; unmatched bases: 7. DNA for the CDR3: TGTGCCTGTACTCCGGGACAGGGGCCCTACAATGAGCAGTTCTTC. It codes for CACTPGQGPYNEQFF.